The 15 T cell receptor beta chains listed next were all sequenced from one sample in a study of T cells in Graves' hyperthyroidism and ophthalmopathy. Regions amplified from RNA transcripts were the TCR beta CDR3 regions. RT-PCR in the first round (using the HTBI primer set) targeted the TCR CDR3. TCRdb redid the calling of the multiplex PCR reads with MiXCR, one entry per CDR3 protein. The sample lists 700,000 or so distinct CDR3 sequences; about 14% were seen once. The sequenced sample was blood. These receptors were taken from a woman aged 45 to 65 with Graves' ophthalmopathy.

This clonotype occurred many times. The chain has TRBV5-1 and TRBJ2-7; D remains ambiguous. V lost 4 bases and J lost 3, with 11 bases in between. The CDR3 length is 13 residues. Per the germline V gene, CDR1 is SGHRS and CDR2 is YFSETQ. CDR3 in amino acids: CASSSVGDYEQYF. CDR3 bases: TGCGCCAGCAGCAGTGTTGGGGACTACGAGCAGTACTTC.

Many counts were recorded for this clonotype. The CDR3 here is CASSSTGGDTGELFF. The CDR3 DNA reads TGCGCCAGCAGTTCTACAGGGGGCGATACCGGGGAGCTGTTTTTT. The chain couples TRBV5-1 to TRBJ2-2, with TRBD1 matching 9 bases. Germline lookup yields CDR1 SGHRS and CDR2 YFSETQ. The CDR3 extends over 15 amino acids. Germline trimming cut 5 bases from V and 5 bases from J; bases unmatched to any gene: 7.

This clonotype has a count of ten or more. This chain uses TRBV7-2 with TRBJ1-1; D gene ambiguous. Germline V gene sequence: CDR1 SGHTA, CDR2 FQGNSA. The CDR3 runs to 16 residues. The germline V and J ends were trimmed by 1 base and 7 bases, with 19 bases remaining between them. The CDR3, as DNA: TGTGCCAGCAGCTTAGGGGCCAGGTCCCCGGTGGGTGAAGCTTTCTTT. Protein product: CASSLGARSPVGEAFF.

The gene calls are TRBV18 and TRBJ2-1; TRBD1 matches at 9 bases. From germline, CDR1 is KGHSH and CDR2 LQKENI. J was trimmed by 5 bases and V by 2 bases; bases with no gene match: 7. The CDR3 consists of 16 residues. The CDR3 is CASSPSGTGWNNEQFF. DNA of the CDR3: TGTGCCAGCTCACCAAGCGGGACAGGGTGGAACAATGAGCAGTTCTTC.

This clonotype turned up a few times. The chain employs TRBV4-2 and TRBJ2-6; D assignment may be TRBD1 or TRBD2 (5 bases each). Trimming left V 0 bases short and J 4 bases short, with 16 bases between. Germline V CDR1 and CDR2: LGHNA, YNFKEQ. This CDR3 is 18 amino acids long. The CDR3 loop is CASSQDLRLGTGANVLTF. The CDR3 DNA reads TGTGCCAGCAGCCAAGATTTACGGTTGGGGACCGGGGCCAACGTCCTGACTTTC.

J is TRBJ1-3 and V is TRBV6-2 or TRBV6-3; D call uncertain. Germline V lookup: CDR1 MNHEY, CDR2 SVGEGT. Trimming left V 0 bases short and J 0 bases short, with 12 bases between. The CDR3 runs to 17 residues. CDR3 sequence: CASSYSRTSSSGNTIYF. The CDR3 DNA follows: TGTGCCAGCAGTTACTCGAGGACTTCTAGCTCTGGAAACACCATATATTTT.

This clonotype was observed at least ten times. The gene calls are TRBV9 and TRBJ2-1; 9 bases are shared with TRBD2. V trimming: 4 bases; J trimming: 5 bases; junction bases outside the gene matches: 10. The CDR3 runs to 16 residues. The germline V gene has CDR1 SGDLS and CDR2 YYNGEE. The CDR3 region is CASSPPQASGNNEQFF. The CDR3 nucleotides are TGTGCCAGCAGCCCCCCTCAGGCTAGCGGGAACAATGAGCAGTTCTTC.

In its sample, this clonotype was seen many times. The chain employs TRBV2 and TRBJ1-2, with 7 bases aligning to TRBD1. The CDR3 sequence is 12 residues long. Germline CDR1 and CDR2: SNHLY and FYNNEI. V gave up 11 bases and J gave up 5 bases; unmatched junction bases: 8. DNA for the CDR3: TGTGCCGGAGTGACAGGGCGATATGGCTACACCTTC. Translated, it gives CAGVTGRYGYTF.

This clonotype was counted at least ten times. DNA of the CDR3: TGTGCCAGCAGTTTAAGGGGGATCAGGGGACTAGCGGGAGAATCCAGCCGACGGTACGAGCAGTACTTC. This sequence encodes CASSLRGIRGLAGESSRRYEQYF. The J gene is TRBJ2-7, the V gene TRBV28; 14 bases agree with TRBD2. The CDR3 loop spans 23 amino acids. V lost 2 bases to trimming and J lost 4 bases; unmatched junction nucleotides: 25. The germline gives CDR1 MDHEN, CDR2 SYDVKM.

Concerning this clonotype itself: A much bigger clone sits one base away, suggesting this may be a read error. The final CDR3 position lacks the conserved phenylalanine or tryptophan, pointing to a likely read error. This chain links TRBV7-2 with TRBJ2-7; 7 bases align to TRBD1. Per the germline V gene, CDR1 is SGHTA and CDR2 is FQGNSA. This CDR3 contains 14 residues. Trimming cost V 4 bases and J 0 bases; bases outside gene matches: 3. This CDR3 reads CASSSGQDSYEQYS. The CDR3 DNA follows: TGTGCCAGCAGCTCCGGACAGGACTCCTACGAGCAGTACTCC.

In this sample, this clonotype turned up many times. This chain joins TRBV7-9 and TRBJ1-5; D remains ambiguous. Trimming took off 5 bases at V and 4 bases at J, with 12 bases between the two ends. The CDR3 loop spans 14 amino acids. Germline CDR1 is SEHNR and CDR2 is FQNEAQ (reference sequence). This chain's CDR3 is CASSHEQENQPQHF. CDR3 in DNA: TGTGCCAGCAGCCACGAGCAGGAGAATCAGCCCCAGCATTTT.

This clonotype showed up just a few times. A read error is possible here, since a much larger clone lies one base away. The CDR3 nucleotides read TGTGCCAGCAGCTGGCGGCGGGGAGATACAGATACGCAGTATTTT. Translated, it gives CASSWRRGDTDTQYF. The rearrangement joins TRBV12-3 or TRBV12-4 to TRBJ2-3; a possible D gene is TRBD2 (6 bases). Trimming pared 6 bases from V and 3 bases from J, leaving 16 bases between. The CDR3 runs to 15 residues.

There are many counts of this clonotype. The rearrangement links TRBV7-9 to TRBJ1-1; tentatively, D is TRBD1 (5 bases). The CDR3 is 12 amino acids. Between the trimmed V and J ends, which lost 5 bases and 12 bases, there was a span of 16 bases. Germline assignment: CDR1 SEHNR and CDR2 FQNEAQ (reference sequence). CDR3 coding DNA: TGTGCCAGCAGCCTTGGGGGGACTTACCCTTTCTTT. This translates into CASSLGGTYPFF.

The chain uses TRBV5-1 and TRBJ2-7; no clear D. V shed 4 bases and J shed 3 bases, with 14 bases lying between them. This CDR3 is built from 14 residues. Germline CDR1 reads SGHRS; CDR2 reads YFSETQ. Here the CDR3 reads CASSHIGLLYEQYF. As DNA, the CDR3 is TGCGCCAGCAGCCATATCGGGCTTCTCTACGAGCAGTACTTC.

The rearrangement links TRBV4-3 to TRBJ2-5, with 12 bases that match TRBD1. Looked up from germline, CDR1 is LGHNA and CDR2 is YSLEER. The CDR3 totals 16 residues. Germline trimming cut 3 bases from V and 5 bases from J; bases unmatched to any gene: 7. The DNA of the CDR3 is TGCGCCAGCAGCCATTCCGGGACAGGGGGCGGGGAGACCCAGTACTTC. This sequence encodes CASSHSGTGGGETQYF.